One and the same sample provided the 23 T cell receptor beta chains below, sequenced in a study of shared T cell receptors in the human thymus. Using immunoSEQ multiplex PCR, the repertoire was profiled, and TCRdb retains in-frame clones only, with some absent. The table lists about 380,000 clones, 95% of them singletons. Material: thymocytes. The receptors originated from a human donor.

The V and J genes are TRBV20-1 and TRBJ1-2; D gene uncertain. The CDR3 totals 8 residues. Trimming pared 3 bases from V and 13 bases from J, leaving 6 bases between. Per germline, CDR1 DFQATT and CDR2 SNEGSKA (reference sequence). This CDR3 is CSASTVTF. The CDR3 region has the DNA TGCAGTGCTAGTACTGTCACCTTC.

This chain links TRBV19 with TRBJ2-2; no clear D gene. CDR3 length: 16 amino acids. Trimming removed 6 bases at V and 0 bases at J, with 14 bases between. Germline V gene sequence: CDR1 LNHDA, CDR2 SQIVND (reference sequence). The CDR3 protein is CASRLLGSPNTGELFF. CDR3 sequence (DNA): TGTGCCAGTAGGCTTCTAGGAAGCCCGAACACCGGGGAGCTGTTTTTT.

The rearrangement links TRBV27 to TRBJ2-3, with D perhaps matching TRBD1 (5 bases). In germline, CDR1 is MNHEY, CDR2 SMNVEV (reference sequence). V lost 2 bases to trimming and J lost 5 bases, with 17 bases between them. The length of the CDR3 is 16 residues. The CDR3: CASSLKGVLRGDTQYF. In nucleotides, the CDR3 is TGTGCCAGCAGTTTAAAAGGGGTTTTGAGAGGAGATACGCAGTATTTT.

The chain carries TRBV2 and TRBJ2-7; D call uncertain. Trimming shortened V by 11 bases and J by 0 bases, and 11 bases separated the two germline ends. CDR1 SNHLY and CDR2 FYNNEI come from the germline V gene. The CDR3 has 12 amino acids. The CDR3 sequence: CASAGVSYEQYF. In nucleotides, the CDR3 is TGTGCCTCCGCTGGGGTCTCCTACGAGCAGTACTTC. Variable domain in full (rest from reference TRBV2 and TRBJ2-7): EPEVTQTPSHQVTQMGQEVILRCVPISNHLYFYWYRQILGQKVEFLVSFYNNEISEKSEIFDDQFSVERPDGSNFTLKIRSTKLEDSAMYFCASAGVSYEQYFGPGTRLTVT.

This clone has just a few counts. CDR3 residues: CASSEALPPSGANVLTF. The DNA of the CDR3 is TGTGCCAGCAGTGAAGCGCTTCCCCCCTCTGGGGCCAACGTCCTGACTTTC. The chain is built from TRBV6-1 and TRBJ2-6, with unresolved D. The CDR3 runs 17 residues. The V end lost 0 bases, the J end lost 0 bases, and 9 bases lay between the germline ends. Per the germline V gene, CDR1 is MNHNS and CDR2 is SASEGT.

This chain uses TRBV28 with TRBJ2-7; 10 nucleotides match TRBD1. With 5 bases clipped from V and 7 bases from J, the junction kept 8 bases outside the gene matches. Germline CDR1 and CDR2: MDHEN and SYDVKM. The CDR3 is 14 amino acids. CDR3 DNA sequence: TGTGCCAGCAGTCCGGGACAGGGGAACGGTGAGCAGTACTTC. Amino acids: CASSPGQGNGEQYF.

This sequence joins TRBV7-8 and TRBJ2-7; 11 bases fit TRBD1. Germline CDR1 SGHVS, CDR2 FQNEAQ. The J segment lost 5 bases and the V segment lost 1 base, leaving 7 bases of the junction unmatched. CDR3 length: 16 residues. CDR3 sequence: CASSLVGTGGFDEQYF. The CDR3 coding sequence is TGTGCCAGCAGCTTAGTAGGGACAGGGGGTTTTGACGAGCAGTACTTC.

V gene TRBV11-2 combines with J gene TRBJ2-3, with D hard to call. V was pared by 4 bases and J by 2 bases, with 13 bases between. CDR1 SGHAT and CDR2 FQNNGV come from the germline V gene. The length of the CDR3 is 15 residues. CDR3 sequence reads: CASSYRVIPTDTQYF. CDR3 DNA: TGTGCCAGCAGCTATAGGGTTATACCCACAGATACGCAGTATTTT.

This sequence joins TRBV27 and TRBJ2-1; 9 bases align to TRBD2. Germline-derived CDR1 and CDR2 are MNHEY and SMNVEV (reference sequence). V lost 5 bases and J lost 2; bases outside the gene matches: 4. This CDR3 has 15 amino acids. As DNA, the CDR3 is TGTGCCAGCAGTCCTACTAGCGGGCCCTACAATGAGCAGTTCTTC. It codes for CASSPTSGPYNEQFF.

The chain has TRBV4-1 and TRBJ2-7, with 11 bases identical to TRBD2. CDR1 is MGHRA and CDR2 is YSYEKL in the germline V gene. J lost 2 bases, V lost 0 bases, and 0 bases had no gene match. The CDR3 runs to 15 residues. In DNA, the CDR3 is TGCGCCAGCAGCCAAGATAGCGGGAGGGCCTACGAGCAGTACTTC. Its translation: CASSQDSGRAYEQYF.

The chain joins TRBV19 to TRBJ2-7, with 9 bases that match TRBD2. CDR3 length: 16 amino acids. Germline V gives CDR1 LNHDA, CDR2 SQIVND (reference sequence). With V trimmed by 2 bases and J by 2 bases, 7 bases remained unmatched. Here the CDR3 DNA reads TGTGCCAGTAGTATAAATGGGGGCGGGAGGGCCTACGAGCAGTACTTC. It encodes CASSINGGGRAYEQYF.

This clone occurred once. The V and J genes are TRBV5-1 and TRBJ2-2, with D maybe TRBD2 (7 bases). Germline loops: CDR1 SGHRS, CDR2 YFSETQ. The CDR3 runs 16 residues. Trimming pared 4 bases from V and 2 bases from J, leaving 15 bases between. CDR3 sequence (DNA): TGCGCCAGCAGCGTAGGGAGGGGGATTAACACCGGGGAGCTGTTTTTT. Translated: CASSVGRGINTGELFF.

This chain links TRBV27 with TRBJ2-7, with TRBD2 matching 10 bases. CDR1 MNHEY and CDR2 SMNVEV come from the germline V gene (reference sequence). CDR3 length equals 15 residues. The V and J ends lost 6 bases and 2 bases, in that order; junction bases with no gene match: 7. The CDR3 spells CASRQGLAETYEQYF. In nucleotides, the CDR3 is TGTGCCAGCAGGCAAGGACTAGCGGAAACCTACGAGCAGTACTTC.

The chain recombines TRBV25-1 with TRBJ1-4, with D unclear. The germline CDR1 and CDR2 sequences are MGHDK and SYGVNS. There are 13 residues in the CDR3. V gave up 5 bases and J gave up 8 bases, with 12 bases separating them. The DNA of the CDR3 is TGTGCCAGCAGTCCCCCCCTTCGGGAAAAACTGTTTTTT. Amino acid sequence: CASSPPLREKLFF. Based on the CDR3 plus reference TRBV25-1 and TRBJ1-4, the full variable domain is EADIYQTPRYLVIGTGKKITLECSQTMGHDKMYWYQQDPGMELHLIHYSYGVNSTEKGDLSSESTVSRIRTEHFPLTLESARPSHTSQYLCASSPPLREKLFFGSGTQLSVL.

This chain links TRBV5-8 with TRBJ1-4; perhaps TRBD1 as D (5 bases). The V end was cut by 7 bases, the J end by 4 bases, with 17 bases between. CDR3 size: 15 residues. The germline gives CDR1 SGHTS, CDR2 YDEGEE. CDR3 loop: CASPGMQDFNEKLFF. CDR3 DNA: TGTGCCAGCCCAGGGATGCAGGACTTTAATGAAAAACTGTTTTTT.

This chain connects TRBV9 to TRBJ2-3; TRBD2 matches 8 bases. Trimming removed 3 bases from V and 4 bases from J; junction bases left unmatched: 10. Germline CDR1 reads SGDLS; CDR2 reads YYNGEE. The CDR3 runs 16 residues. The CDR3 loop is CASSDPGTSNADTQYF. DNA of the CDR3: TGTGCCAGCAGCGACCCCGGGACTAGTAACGCAGATACGCAGTATTTT. Full variable domain (missing parts from reference TRBV9 and TRBJ2-3): DSGVTQTPKHLITATGQRVTLRCSPRSGDLSVYWYQQSLDQGLQFLIQYYNGEERAKGNILERFSAQQFPDLHSELNLSSLELGDSALYFCASSDPGTSNADTQYFGPGTRLTVL.

The gene calls are TRBV25-1 and TRBJ2-3; TRBD2 matches 7 bases. This CDR3 region has 14 residues. Germline CDR1 reads MGHDK; CDR2 reads SYGVNS. V lost 6 bases, J lost 3 bases, and 6 bases stayed unmatched. For the CDR3, the DNA is TGTGCCAGCAGCTCGCTAGCGGATACAGATACGCAGTATTTT. Its translation: CASSSLADTDTQYF. The full variable domain, completed using reference TRBV25-1 and TRBJ2-3, is EADIYQTPRYLVIGTGKKITLECSQTMGHDKMYWYQQDPGMELHLIHYSYGVNSTEKGDLSSESTVSRIRTEHFPLTLESARPSHTSQYLCASSSLADTDTQYFGPGTRLTVL.

The chain couples TRBV30 to TRBJ2-3, with D possibly being TRBD2 (6 bases). This CDR3 region has 17 residues. CDR1 and CDR2 from the germline V gene are GTSNPN and SVGIG (reference sequence). Trimming cost V 0 bases and J 2 bases, with 18 bases left between them. The CDR3 is CAWSVWRGRPITDTQYF. Written as DNA, the CDR3 is TGTGCCTGGAGTGTATGGCGGGGAAGGCCCATCACAGATACGCAGTATTTT.

The chain carries TRBV4-3 and TRBJ2-7; TRBD1 aligns across 7 bases. Trimming removed 1 base from V and 5 bases from J; junction bases left unmatched: 14. CDR1 is LGHNA, CDR2 YSLEER, per germline. The CDR3 has 17 residues. The CDR3 protein is CASSQGSGAGGADEQYF. CDR3 DNA: TGCGCCAGCAGCCAAGGATCCGGGGCAGGGGGAGCGGACGAGCAGTACTTC.

The rearrangement links TRBV28 to TRBJ2-7; D ambiguous. The CDR3 sequence is 13 residues long. CDR1 and CDR2 (germline): MDHEN, SYDVKM. V was shortened by 4 bases and J by 2 bases, with 9 bases between the two germline ends. CDR3 protein: CASSSPDTYEQYF. The CDR3 DNA is TGTGCCAGCAGTTCGCCCGATACCTACGAGCAGTACTTC.

The chain joins TRBV28 to TRBJ2-3; no definite D call. Germline V lookup: CDR1 MDHEN, CDR2 SYDVKM. The ends were cut back, 5 bases at V and 5 bases at J, with 17 bases in the middle. The length of the CDR3 is 15 residues. For the CDR3, the DNA is TGTGCCAGCAGTCACGGACGGCTACACAAAGATACGCAGTATTTT. Amino acid sequence: CASSHGRLHKDTQYF.

The chain is built from TRBV2 and TRBJ2-3; D is uncertain. The V gene's germline CDR1 is SNHLY and CDR2 FYNNEI. V lost 4 bases and J lost 0, with 11 bases in between. CDR3 length equals 15 residues. The CDR3 protein is CASSGLPTSTDTQYF. Written as DNA, the CDR3 is TGTGCCAGCAGTGGACTCCCTACTAGCACAGATACGCAGTATTTT. The variable domain in full, with the rest retrieved from reference TRBV2 and TRBJ2-3, is EPEVTQTPSHQVTQMGQEVILRCVPISNHLYFYWYRQILGQKVEFLVSFYNNEISEKSEIFDDQFSVERPDGSNFTLKIRSTKLEDSAMYFCASSGLPTSTDTQYFGPGTRLTVL.

The V and J genes are TRBV27 and TRBJ1-1; TRBD1 agrees at 7 bases. The germline CDR1 and CDR2 sequences are MNHEY and SMNVEV (reference sequence). The CDR3 runs 15 residues. V dropped 6 bases and J dropped 0; count of bases not matched to a gene: 7. This CDR3 is CASSLPGQVNTEAFF. The CDR3 bases are TGTGCCAGCAGCCTCCCAGGACAGGTGAACACTGAAGCTTTCTTT.